One and the same sample provided the 13 T cell receptor beta chains below, sequenced in a study of shared clonotypes between healthy human individuals. Produced via immunoSEQ multiplex PCR; TCRdb's table is partial and in-frame only. This sample has roughly 2.2 million clones, with 85% to 95% found just once. Sequencing was performed on naive CD4+ T cells from PBMCs. Sample subset: CD45RA+ positively selected. These receptors were obtained from a man aged 18-30 years in good health. Some clones in this sample may be carry-over from other donors' samples.

The chain has TRBV28 and TRBJ1-5; 9 nucleotides align to TRBD1. Germline CDR1 is MDHEN and CDR2 is SYDVKM. There are 14 residues in the CDR3. V was pared by 7 bases and J by 7 bases, with 8 bases of the junction left unmatched. The CDR3 DNA reads as TGTGCCAGCATCGCCCGGGACAGGGTACAGCCCCAGCATTTT. As protein: CASIARDRVQPQHF.

V and J are TRBV28 and TRBJ2-7, with D possibly being TRBD1 (6 bases). The CDR3 contains 13 residues. The V gene's germline CDR1 is MDHEN and CDR2 SYDVKM. Trimming pared 5 bases from V and 5 bases from J, leaving 13 bases between. As DNA, the CDR3 is TGTGCCAGCAGTCCCACAGGGATCAACGAGCAGTACTTC. Its protein product is CASSPTGINEQYF.

The V gene is TRBV28, the J gene TRBJ1-1; maybe TRBD1 (6 bases). V was cut by 4 bases and J by 5 bases, with 14 bases left in between. Germline V lookup: CDR1 MDHEN, CDR2 SYDVKM. The CDR3 consists of 14 residues. CDR3 in DNA: TGTGCCAGCAGTTCGCCGGGGGGCCCGACTGAAGCTTTCTTT. Translating gives CASSSPGGPTEAFF.

V usage is TRBV5-1 and J usage is TRBJ2-7, with a possible D match to TRBD2 (5 bases). The CDR3 length is 16 residues. Trimming removed 4 bases from V and 0 bases from J, with 17 bases in between. Germline lookup yields CDR1 SGHRS and CDR2 YFSETQ. The CDR3 bases are TGCGCCAGCAGCATAACAAGCGGCTATCTCTCCTACGAGCAGTACTTC. It encodes CASSITSGYLSYEQYF.

CDR3 nucleotide sequence: TGTGCCATCAGGCTAGGGATTTCAGCTAGCGCTCTCACAGATACGCAGTATTTT. This gives the protein CAIRLGISASALTDTQYF. This chain links TRBV10-3 with TRBJ2-3, with a weak D call TRBD2 (6 bases). The V end was cut by 6 bases, the J end by 2 bases, with 24 bases between. The germline CDR1 and CDR2 sequences are ENHRY and SYGVKD. The CDR3 is 18 residues long.

DNA for the CDR3: TGTGCCAGCTCACCACTGAGGGGCTCGAACACTGAAGCTTTCTTT. It is translated as CASSPLRGSNTEAFF. The chain combines TRBV18 with TRBJ1-1, with a tentative D call TRBD1 (5 bases). CDR3 length equals 15 residues. Trimming cost V 1 base and J 1 base, with 10 bases left between them. CDR1 is KGHSH, CDR2 LQKENI, per germline.

This sequence joins TRBV29-1 and TRBJ2-7; TRBD1 matches 8 bases. Germline values: CDR1 SQVTM, CDR2 ANQGSEA. With 4 bases clipped from V and 5 bases from J, the junction kept 7 bases outside the gene matches. The CDR3 consists of 13 residues. The CDR3, as DNA: TGCAGCGTTGTCGGTCGGACAGGGCACGAGCAGTACTTC. This translates into CSVVGRTGHEQYF.

This chain uses TRBV30 with TRBJ1-2; D is undetermined. The CDR3 runs 16 residues. Trimming left V 2 bases short and J 8 bases short, with 24 bases between. Germline CDR1 is GTSNPN and CDR2 is SVGIG (reference sequence). CDR3 DNA sequence: TGTGCCTGGAGTCCACTTAAAGCCGAGCAACGGCGGGGCTACACCTTC. It codes for CAWSPLKAEQRRGYTF.

The chain uses TRBV28 and TRBJ2-7; D is possibly TRBD1 (6 bases). Germline loops: CDR1 MDHEN, CDR2 SYDVKM. The CDR3 is 14 amino acids. V was pared by 8 bases and J by 6 bases, with 20 bases between. The CDR3 DNA reads TGTGCCAGCCTGAAGGCTCAGGGGCGCGGCGAGCAGTACTTC. It yields the protein CASLKAQGRGEQYF.

The chain is built from TRBV7-8 and TRBJ1-4, with 7 bases fitting TRBD1. V trimming: 2 bases; J trimming: 4 bases; junction bases outside the gene matches: 4. Per the germline V gene, CDR1 is SGHVS and CDR2 is FQNEAQ. The CDR3 loop spans 15 amino acids. The CDR3 is CASSLRDSYNEKLFF. The CDR3 nucleotides read TGTGCCAGCAGCTTACGGGACAGCTATAATGAAAAACTGTTTTTT.

The table lists this clone with a count of one. This chain links TRBV4-3 with TRBJ1-1; possible D gene TRBD1, 6 bases. V lost 4 bases, J lost 8 bases, and 20 bases lay in between. The CDR3 extends over 15 amino acids. CDR1 and CDR2 (germline): LGHNA, YSLEER. The CDR3 DNA is TGCGCCAGCAGCCTAGCGACAGGCGCTCTAGGCGAAGCTTTCTTT. Encoded protein: CASSLATGALGEAFF.

The chain uses TRBV28 and TRBJ1-2; no firm D call. Germline values: CDR1 MDHEN, CDR2 SYDVKM. V lost 5 bases and J lost 5, with 9 bases in between. CDR3 size: 12 residues. CDR3 DNA sequence: TGTGCCAGCAGTCCTTTTATGTATGGCTACACCTTC. Amino acid sequence: CASSPFMYGYTF.

In the case of this clone: Mismatch with germline at one junction end may stem from a read error. V usage is TRBV6-6 and J usage is TRBJ1-5; 7 positions match TRBD1. This CDR3 is 16 amino acids long. CDR1 MNHNY and CDR2 SVGAGI come from the germline V gene (reference sequence). The CDR3 loop reads CLLHQGGAPGNQPQHF. In DNA, the CDR3 is TGCCTTCTACACCAGGGGGGGGCCCCTGGCAATCAGCCCCAGCATTTT.